The clone carrying this TCR beta chain was counted at least ten times. Germline values: CDR1 ENHRY, CDR2 SYGVKD. Trimming pared 2 bases from V and 9 bases from J, leaving 8 bases between. This CDR3 region has 12 residues. The sample is drawn from a study of T-cell memory formation after mild COVID-19. TCRdb used MiXCR to reprocess the 5' RACE reads, holding one entry per CDR3 protein. The data hold roughly 50,000 distinct CDR3 sequences, with 8% to 10% observed a single time. The clonotype comes from a man aged 18 to 30 who had mild COVID-19 (a few samples of this study predate the infection). Cell type and time point are not known. The sequenced sample consisted of PBMCs or a T cell subset sorted from them (not recorded which). This chain uses TRBV10-3 with TRBJ2-1; tentative D call: TRBD2 (5 bases). Here the CDR3 DNA reads TGTGCCATCAGTGAGACCGGGGTTGAGCAGTTCTTC. Protein: CAISETGVEQFF.